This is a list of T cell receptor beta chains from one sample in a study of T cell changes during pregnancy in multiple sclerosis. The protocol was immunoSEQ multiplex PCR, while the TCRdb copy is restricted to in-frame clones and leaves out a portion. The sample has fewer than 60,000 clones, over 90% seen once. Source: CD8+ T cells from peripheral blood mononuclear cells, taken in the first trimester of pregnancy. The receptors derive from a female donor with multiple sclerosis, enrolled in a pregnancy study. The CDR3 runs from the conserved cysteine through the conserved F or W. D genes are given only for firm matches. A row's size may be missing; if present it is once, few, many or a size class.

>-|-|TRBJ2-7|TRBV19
TGTGCCAGTAGTGTCGCGGGGAGCTCCTACGAGCAGTACTTC
CASSVAGSSYEQYF
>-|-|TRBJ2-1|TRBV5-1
TGCGCCAGCAGCCCTGGAGGGCCAACGGGTGAGCAGTTCTTC
CASSPGGPTGEQFF
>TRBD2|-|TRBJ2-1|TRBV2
TGTGCCAGCACGGTAGCGGGAGGCGCCTCCGAGCAGTTCTTC
CASTVAGGASEQFF
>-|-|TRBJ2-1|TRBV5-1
TGCGCCAGCAGCTTGGGCGGTACCCTCTACAATGAGCAGTTCTTC
CASSLGGTLYNEQFF
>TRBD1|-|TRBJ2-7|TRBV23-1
TGCGCCAGCAGCCGGGACAGCTCCTACGAGCAGTACTTC
CASSRDSSYEQYF
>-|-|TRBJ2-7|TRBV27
TGTGCCAGCAGTTCCCCCTCCACTAGCTCCTACGAGCAGTACTTC
CASSSPSTSSYEQYF
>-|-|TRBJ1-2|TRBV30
TGTGCCTGGAGTTTAGCGGGGTCGGGATTCGATGGCCACACCTTC
CAWSLAGSGFDGHTF
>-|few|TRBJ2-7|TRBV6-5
TGTGCCAGCAGTTACACGGGACTCGAGCAGTACTTC
CASSYTGLEQYF
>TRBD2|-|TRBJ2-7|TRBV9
TGTGCCAGCAGCCCCCTTGAGCTAGCGGGAGTTCGGGAGCAGTACTTC
CASSPLELAGVREQYF
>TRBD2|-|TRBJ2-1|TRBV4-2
TGTGCCAGCAGCCCCGGGACTAACCACAATGAGCAGTTCTTC
CASSPGTNHNEQFF
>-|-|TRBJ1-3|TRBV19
TGTGCCAGTAGTTTGAGCTCTGGAAACACCATATATTTT
CASSLSSGNTIYF
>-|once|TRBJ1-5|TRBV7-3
TGTGCCAGCAGCCTCCCGAGGGGGGGGGTTTATAGCAATCAGCCCCAGCATTTT
CASSLPRGGVYSNQPQHF
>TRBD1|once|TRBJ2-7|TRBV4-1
TGCGCCAGCAGCCAAGGACAGGGTGCTGGCGAGCAGTACTTC
CASSQGQGAGEQYF
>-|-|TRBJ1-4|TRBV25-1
TGTGCCAGCAGTGACCCCAGGATGGGGGCCGTAAATGAAAAACTGTTTTTT
CASSDPRMGAVNEKLFF
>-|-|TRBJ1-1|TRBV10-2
TGCGCCAGCAGTGAGTCGGCCACAAACACGATTTACACTGAAGCTTTCTTT
CASSESATNTIYTEAFF
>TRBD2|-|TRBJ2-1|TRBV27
TGTGCCAGCAGTTTTAGCGGGAGGTACCAGTTCTTC
CASSFSGRYQFF
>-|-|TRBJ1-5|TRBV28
TGCGGAAGGCGGCCTCGTAATCAGCCCCAGCATTTT
CGRRPRNQPQHF
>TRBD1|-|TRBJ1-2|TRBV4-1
TGCGCCAGCAGCCGGGAAGGGACAGATTATGGCTACACCTTC
CASSREGTDYGYTF
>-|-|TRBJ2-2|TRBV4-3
TGCGCCAGCAGCCAAGATTTAGGACTGAACACCGGGGAGCTGTTTTTT
CASSQDLGLNTGELFF
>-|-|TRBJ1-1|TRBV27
TGTGCCGTTAGACGGGGGAACACTGAAGCTTTCTTT
CAVRRGNTEAFF
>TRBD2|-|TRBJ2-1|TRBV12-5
TGTGCTAGTGGTTTGGTAACCAGCGGGAGCTACAATGAGCAGTTCTTC
CASGLVTSGSYNEQFF
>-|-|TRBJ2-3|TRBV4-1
TGCGCCAGCAGCCAAGATCGATGGCTAGCCGGCACAGATACGCAGTATTTT
CASSQDRWLAGTDTQYF
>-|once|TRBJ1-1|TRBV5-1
TGCGCCAGCAGCTTGGGCCCGGGTACGAACACTGAAGCTTTCTTT
CASSLGPGTNTEAFF
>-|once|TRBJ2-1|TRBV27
TGTGCCAGCTCCGAGCGGGTTGGGTCCTACAATGAGCAGTTCTTC
CASSERVGSYNEQFF
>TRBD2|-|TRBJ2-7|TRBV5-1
TGCGCCAGCTCGGAGACTAGCGGGAGGCCCGTCTACGAGCAGTACTTC
CASSETSGRPVYEQYF
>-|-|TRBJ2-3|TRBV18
TGTGCCAGCTCACCACCCCCGGGACTCCCAGATACGCAGTATTTT
CASSPPPGLPDTQYF
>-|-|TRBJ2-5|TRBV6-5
TGTGCCAGCAGTTTGGGAGGTGGGGGAGAGACCCAGTACTTC
CASSLGGGGETQYF
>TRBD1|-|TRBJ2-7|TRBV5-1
TGCGCCAGCAGCCACGGACAGGGGGCTTTGTACGAGCAGTACTTC
CASSHGQGALYEQYF
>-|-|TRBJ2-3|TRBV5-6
TGTGCCAGCAGCTTGGGTGCGGGGCTGAGCACAGATACGCAGTATTTT
CASSLGAGLSTDTQYF
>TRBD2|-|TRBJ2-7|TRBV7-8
TGTGCCAGCAGCTTCACTAGCGGGAGTCGGGACGAGCAGTACTTC
CASSFTSGSRDEQYF
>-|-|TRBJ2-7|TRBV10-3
TGTGCCATCAGTGACCCCCCCCAGGGGATCGCGTCCTACGAGCAGTACTTC
CAISDPPQGIASYEQYF
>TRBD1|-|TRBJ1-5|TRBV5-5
TGTGCCAGCAGCTGGGGACAGGGAACTCAGCCCCAGCATTTT
CASSWGQGTQPQHF
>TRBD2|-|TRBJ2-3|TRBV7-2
TGTGCCAGCGGGCTAGCGGGAGGAGGTGATACGCAGTATTTT
CASGLAGGGDTQYF
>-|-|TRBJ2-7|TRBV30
TGTGCCTGGGGCCCCGCGGCCTACGAGCAGTACTTC
CAWGPAAYEQYF
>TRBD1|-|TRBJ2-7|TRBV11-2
TGTGCCAGCAGCTCCGACAGGGACGTCACCTCCTACGAGCAGTACTTC
CASSSDRDVTSYEQYF
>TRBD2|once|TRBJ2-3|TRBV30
TGTGCCTGGAGCCCCGGGACTAGCGGCACAGATACGCAGTATTTT
CAWSPGTSGTDTQYF
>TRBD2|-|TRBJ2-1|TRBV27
TGTGCCAGCAGTCCGGGCCTAGCGGTCTACAATGAGCAGTTCTTC
CASSPGLAVYNEQFF
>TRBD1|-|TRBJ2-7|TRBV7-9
TGTGCCAGCAGCAGCCGGGACAGGGGGGTTGACGAGCAGTACTTC
CASSSRDRGVDEQYF
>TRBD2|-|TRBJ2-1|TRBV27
TGTGCCAGCAGTGGGGGGGGTTACAATGAGCAGTTCTTC
CASSGGGYNEQFF
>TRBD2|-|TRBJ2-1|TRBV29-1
TGCAGCGTGAGGGCACGATTACTAGCGGGAGTCAACAATGAGCAGTTCTTC
CSVRARLLAGVNNEQFF
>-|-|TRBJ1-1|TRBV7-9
TGTGCCAGCAGCTTAGCAGGTTGGACAGAGAACACTGAAGCTTTCTTT
CASSLAGWTENTEAFF
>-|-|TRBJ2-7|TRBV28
TGTGCCAGCACCCCGGGACACCTGACGTCGGGCTACGAGCAGTACTTC
CASTPGHLTSGYEQYF